This T cell receptor beta chain is drawn from a study of blood T cell repertoires in COVID-19. Study-wide background: Sites across the United States, Italy and Spain contributed samples from acute and convalescent COVID-19. From T cells, B-cell-depleted T cells, or PBMCs came the material, which was cDNA or gDNA.

In the original analysis: Amplification with reference gene primers provided the estimates of nucleated cell counts. Libraries were prepared by immunoSEQ multiplex PCR; TCRdb keeps only in-frame clonotypes and omits some of them. Clone size and the V and J calls come from that table; the DNA yielded D and trimming. The table lists under 250,000 clones, approximately 84% of them singletons. The CDR3 is made up of 14 amino acids. Trimming removed 0 bases from V and 8 bases from J; junction bases left unmatched: 7. Germline V gene data show CDR1 as GTSNPN and CDR2 as SVGIG (reference sequence). The TCR comes from a man between 50 and 59 years old with active or convalescent COVID-19. Sequencing input: peripheral blood. The genes are TRBV30 and TRBJ2-1; 7 bases fit TRBD1. The CDR3 here is CAWSVLQGDDEQFF. The DNA of the CDR3 is TGTGCCTGGAGTGTACTTCAGGGGGACGATGAGCAGTTCTTC. The whole variable domain, remainder taken from reference TRBV30 and TRBJ2-1, is SQTIHQWPATLVQPVGSPLSLECTVEGTSNPNLYWYRQAAGRGLQLLFYSVGIGQISSEVPQNLSASRPQDRQFILSSKKLLLSDSGFYLCAWSVLQGDDEQFFGPGTRLTVL.